The 7 T cell receptor beta chains given below trace back to one sample, sequenced in a study of blood T cells in healthy people across ages. It was with a sample-barcoded 5' primer and a J-beta primer mix that a second PCR of roughly 6 to 12 cycles was run. TCRdb passed the 5' RACE reads through MiXCR, listing each CDR3 protein once. Of over a million distinct CDR3 sequences in the sample, 35% to 45% are singletons; the top ten hold more than 4%. The sequencing input was blood. These receptors originate from a woman aged 18 to 35 in good health.

There are many counts of this clonotype. The V gene is TRBV4-3, the J gene TRBJ2-6, with 7 bases identical to TRBD1. The CDR3 consists of 16 residues. With V trimmed by 3 bases and J by 2 bases, 4 bases remained unmatched. Germline CDR1 reads LGHNA; CDR2 reads YSLEER. This CDR3 is CASSHKTGTGANVLTF. DNA of the CDR3: TGCGCCAGCAGCCACAAGACAGGGACTGGGGCCAACGTCCTGACTTTC.

V is TRBV4-1 and J is TRBJ2-5; D is undetermined. Germline loops: CDR1 MGHRA, CDR2 YSYEKL. Trimming took 4 bases from V and 2 from J, leaving 11 bases between them. The CDR3 is 14 residues long. CDR3 protein: CASSRLLLQETQYF. CDR3 DNA: TGCGCCAGCAGCCGTCTTCTCTTACAAGAGACCCAGTACTTC.

This clonotype has only a few counts. CDR3 in DNA: TGTGCCAGCAGCTTAGGGCTAAGAGGCAGAAAGCCCTACAATGAGCAGTTCTTC. Its protein product is CASSLGLRGRKPYNEQFF. The V gene is TRBV11-2, the J gene TRBJ2-1, with no clear D. Between the trimmed V and J ends, which lost 1 base and 2 bases, there was a span of 18 bases. In germline, CDR1 is SGHAT, CDR2 FQNNGV. The CDR3 is 18 amino acids.

With respect to this clonotype: It is unclear where the CDR3 begins or ends on the DNA, so no DNA is shown, and the CDR3 is as TCRdb lists it. The chain recombines TRBV10-2 with TRBJ1-5; the table's D call, TRBD1, was not checked against the DNA. From its first to its last residue, the CDR3 has 24 amino acids. CDR1 is WSHSY, CDR2 SAAADI, per germline. The chain's CDR3 is CASSKKRPLLCQQRYRGRDQPQHF.

This clonotype has a handful of counts. The chain recombines TRBV9 with TRBJ2-5; 7 positions agree with TRBD2. Looked up from germline, CDR1 is SGDLS and CDR2 is YYNGEE. V dropped 1 base and J dropped 2; count of bases not matched to a gene: 8. This CDR3 contains 16 residues. CDR3 sequence: CASSVRGGSPQETQYF. The CDR3 DNA follows: TGTGCCAGCAGCGTACGCGGCGGGAGCCCTCAAGAGACCCAGTACTTC. The complete variable domain, with remaining parts taken from reference TRBV9 and TRBJ2-5, reads DSGVTQTPKHLITATGQRVTLRCSPRSGDLSVYWYQQSLDQGLQFLIQYYNGEERAKGNILERFSAQQFPDLHSELNLSSLELGDSALYFCASSVRGGSPQETQYFGPGTRLLVL.

V and J are TRBV6-5 and TRBJ1-1, with D uncertain. Germline V CDR1 and CDR2: MNHEY, SVGAGI. The V gene lost 0 bases and the J gene lost 0 bases, with 11 bases spanning the gap. CDR3 size: 16 residues. The CDR3 DNA reads as TGTGCCAGCAGTTACTCGAGGGCCCGAATGAACACTGAAGCTTTCTTT. This gives the protein CASSYSRARMNTEAFF.

This clonotype was observed a handful of times. The V and J genes are TRBV4-1 and TRBJ1-2, with D uncertain. Deletions cut 3 bases from V and 7 bases from J, with 21 bases between. Germline loops: CDR1 MGHRA, CDR2 YSYEKL. This CDR3 spans 16 amino acids. This CDR3 is CASSHTRVDGRSGYTF. CDR3 coding DNA: TGCGCCAGCAGCCACACCCGGGTCGACGGAAGAAGTGGCTACACCTTC.